The T cell receptor (beta chain) described here comes from a study of neoadjuvant anti-PD-1 for oral cavity cancer. Findings of the study overall: Post-treatment tumors with larger preexisting clones showed more shrinkage.

Time point reported: after neoadjuvant nivolumab, at surgical resection. With 0 bases removed from V and 4 bases from J, the gap between germline ends came to 4 bases. CDR1 and CDR2 from the germline V gene are SGHRS and YFSETQ. The CDR3 consists of 12 residues. This clone was detected only a few times. Its target is unknown. The assay was immunoSEQ multiplex PCR, and TCRdb's table has in-frame clones only and misses some. The sample comprises tens of thousands of clones, 20% to 30% of which are singletons, and roughly 15% rests with the top ten. This chain joins TRBV5-1 and TRBJ2-5; D is ambiguous. Here the sequenced sample was tumor tissue, taken after nivolumab (anti-PD-1) treatment. The sequence derives from a person between 35 and 79 years old with oral cavity squamous cell carcinoma. CDR3: CASSLDRETQYF. The DNA of the CDR3 is TGCGCCAGCAGCTTGGACAGAGAGACCCAGTACTTC. The variable domain in full, completed from reference TRBV5-1 and TRBJ2-5, reads KAGVTQTPRYLIKTRGQQVTLSCSPISGHRSVSWYQQTPGQGLQFLFEYFSETQRNKGNFPGRFSGRQFSNSRSEMNVSTLELGDSALYLCASSLDRETQYFGPGTRLLVL.